This TCR beta chain was retrieved from a study of OX40 agonist ivuxolimab in advanced cancers. The V end lost 0 bases, the J end lost 2 bases, and 10 bases lay between the germline ends. This CDR3 has 15 amino acids. Germline V gene sequence: CDR1 SGHRS, CDR2 YFSETQ. This clone occurred once. TCRdb keeps only in-frame clones here, not all; method: immunoSEQ multiplex PCR. In the table there are approximately 67,000 clones, around 83% of which are singletons. The V gene is TRBV5-1, the J gene TRBJ2-3; no clear D. Material: CD4+ or CD8+ T cells sorted from blood, obtained in a trial of the OX40 agonist ivuxolimab. The receptor was isolated from an adult with an advanced solid tumor such as melanoma, head and neck, liver or kidney cancer. Here the CDR3 reads CASSLDFLDTDTQYF. The CDR3 coding sequence is TGCGCCAGCAGCTTGGACTTCCTCGACACAGATACGCAGTATTTT. The whole variable domain, filled in from reference TRBV5-1 and TRBJ2-3, reads KAGVTQTPRYLIKTRGQQVTLSCSPISGHRSVSWYQQTPGQGLQFLFEYFSETQRNKGNFPGRFSGRQFSNSRSEMNVSTLELGDSALYLCASSLDFLDTDTQYFGPGTRLTVL.